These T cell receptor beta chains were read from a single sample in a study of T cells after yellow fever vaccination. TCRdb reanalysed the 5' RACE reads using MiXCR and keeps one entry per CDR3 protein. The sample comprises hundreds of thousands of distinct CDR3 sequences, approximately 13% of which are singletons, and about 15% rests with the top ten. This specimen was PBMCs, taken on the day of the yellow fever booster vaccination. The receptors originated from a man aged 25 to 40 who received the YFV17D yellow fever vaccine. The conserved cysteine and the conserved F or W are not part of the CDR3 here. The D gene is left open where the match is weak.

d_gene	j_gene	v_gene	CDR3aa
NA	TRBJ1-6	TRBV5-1	ASSQQERSSNSPLH
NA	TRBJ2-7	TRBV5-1	ASSSESQAEQY
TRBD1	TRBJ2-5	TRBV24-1	ATSAEINPDRGPQETQY
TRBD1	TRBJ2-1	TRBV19	ASSGGRGRRNEQF
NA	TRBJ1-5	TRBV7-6	ASSLFVGQPQH
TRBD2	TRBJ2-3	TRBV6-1	ASRASGSDTQY
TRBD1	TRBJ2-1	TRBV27	ASSFLGQIYNEQF
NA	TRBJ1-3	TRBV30	ASTRQSSGNTIY
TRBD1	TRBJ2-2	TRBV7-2	ASSSGGGQGRTGELF
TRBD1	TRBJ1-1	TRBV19	ASINRGATEAF
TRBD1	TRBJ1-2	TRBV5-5	ASSPAADRGTYGYT
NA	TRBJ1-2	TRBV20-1	SARGPEYQRGYT
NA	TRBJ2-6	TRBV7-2	ASSLAVSAGANVLT
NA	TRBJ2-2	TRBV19	ASSIPRETGDTGELF
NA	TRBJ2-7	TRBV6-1	ASSRSDVYEQY
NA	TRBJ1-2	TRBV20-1	SARDRTAYGYT
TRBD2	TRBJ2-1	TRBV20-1	SALLAGSGDEQF
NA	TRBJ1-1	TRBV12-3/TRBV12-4	ASSRQIQAF
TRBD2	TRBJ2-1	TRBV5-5	ASSFGLAGAYNEQF
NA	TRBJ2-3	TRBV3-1	ASSQAAWPDTQY
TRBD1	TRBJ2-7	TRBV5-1	ASSGQGVGEQY
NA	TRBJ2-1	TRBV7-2	ASSLVGTVDNEQF
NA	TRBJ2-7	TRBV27	ASSSAQTVSPYEQY
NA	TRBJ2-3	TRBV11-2	ASSAYEGTTDTQY
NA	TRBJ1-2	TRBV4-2	ASSQEAAGYNYGYT
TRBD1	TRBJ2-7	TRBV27	ASSLSWTGLYEQY
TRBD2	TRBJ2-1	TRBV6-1	ASRFLAGTTGNEQF
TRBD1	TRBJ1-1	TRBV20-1	SARDGRGSTEAF
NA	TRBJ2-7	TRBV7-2	ASSLGWDIYEQY
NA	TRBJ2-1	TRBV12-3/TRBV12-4	ASRGTRSSSYNEQF
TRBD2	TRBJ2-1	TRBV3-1	ASSQERLAGGGEQF
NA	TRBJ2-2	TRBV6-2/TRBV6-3	ASGTPRGRAGELF
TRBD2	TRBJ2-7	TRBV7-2	ASSLAAGGLTYEQY
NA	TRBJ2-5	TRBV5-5	ASSLNRDQETQY
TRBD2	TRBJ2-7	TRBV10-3	AISERASGREEY
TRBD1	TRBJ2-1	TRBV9	ASGGGGQGDEQF
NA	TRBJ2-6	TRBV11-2	ASSFWGATSGANVLT
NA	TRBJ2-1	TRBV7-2	ASSPPGLPYNEQF
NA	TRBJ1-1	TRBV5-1	ASSRGQENTEAF
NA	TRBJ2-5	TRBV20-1	SASRADWYQETQY
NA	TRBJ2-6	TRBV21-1	ASSGSTSGDSGANVLT
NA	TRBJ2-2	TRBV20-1	SAREGRRVTGELF